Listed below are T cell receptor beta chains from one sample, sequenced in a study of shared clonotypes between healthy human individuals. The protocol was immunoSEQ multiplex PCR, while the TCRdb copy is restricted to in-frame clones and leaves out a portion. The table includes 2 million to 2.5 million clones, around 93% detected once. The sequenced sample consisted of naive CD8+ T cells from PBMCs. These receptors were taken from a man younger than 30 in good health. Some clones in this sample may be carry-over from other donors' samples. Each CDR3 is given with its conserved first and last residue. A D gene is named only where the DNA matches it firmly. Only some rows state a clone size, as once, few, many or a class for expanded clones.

CDR3: CASSFSFSGETEAFF
DNA: TGTGCCAGCAGCTTCTCCTTTTCCGGGGAGACTGAAGCTTTCTTT
V: TRBV7-9
size: NA
J: TRBJ1-1
D: NA

CDR3: CASSLRGQGTNEKLFF
DNA: TGTGCCAGCAGTTTAAGGGGACAGGGAACTAATGAAAAACTGTTTTTT
V: TRBV28
size: NA
J: TRBJ1-4
D: TRBD1

CDR3: CSARDSLMFF
DNA: TGCAGTGCTAGAGACTCTTTGATGTTCTTC
V: TRBV20-1
size: NA
J: TRBJ2-1
D: NA

CDR3: CASSDSAVSTGELFF
DNA: TGTGCCAGCAGTGACTCGGCGGTTAGCACCGGGGAGCTGTTTTTT
V: TRBV6-4
size: NA
J: TRBJ2-2
D: NA

CDR3: CASSFPGAAKNIQYF
DNA: TGTGCCAGCAGCTTCCCGGGGGCGGCCAAAAACATTCAGTACTTC
V: TRBV7-9
size: NA
J: TRBJ2-4
D: NA

CDR3: CASSLFQPTGTGELFF
DNA: TGTGCCAGCAGCTTGTTTCAGCCAACGGGGACCGGGGAGCTGTTTTTT
V: TRBV5-4
size: NA
J: TRBJ2-2
D: NA

CDR3: CSVEAGFVRAFF
DNA: TGCAGCGTCGAGGCGGGGTTTGTTAGAGCTTTCTTT
V: TRBV29-1
size: once
J: TRBJ1-1
D: NA

CDR3: CASSWTRQGGNTEAFF
DNA: TGCGCCAGCAGCTGGACCAGACAGGGGGGGAACACTGAAGCTTTCTTT
V: TRBV5-1
size: NA
J: TRBJ1-1
D: TRBD1

CDR3: CASSPTSGRSYEQYF
DNA: TGTGCCAGCAGTCCGACTAGCGGGAGGTCCTACGAGCAGTACTTC
V: TRBV27
size: few
J: TRBJ2-7
D: TRBD2

CDR3: CASSLVQGYQQYF
DNA: TGTGCCAGCAGCCTCGTTCAAGGGTACCAGCAGTACTTC
V: TRBV14
size: NA
J: TRBJ2-7
D: NA

CDR3: CASSWDRPGELFF
DNA: TGTGCCAGCAGCTGGGACAGACCCGGGGAGCTGTTTTTT
V: TRBV7-9
size: NA
J: TRBJ2-2
D: TRBD1

CDR3: CASSPWTLGETQYF
DNA: TGTGCCAGCAGTCCGTGGACCCTGGGGGAGACCCAGTACTTC
V: TRBV27
size: NA
J: TRBJ2-5
D: NA

CDR3: CASSTRTGSDTEAFF
DNA: TGTGCCAGCAGCACGCGGACAGGGTCGGACACTGAAGCTTTCTTT
V: TRBV7-9
size: NA
J: TRBJ1-1
D: TRBD1

CDR3: CASSPPLAYGTDTQYF
DNA: TGTGCCAGCAGCCCCCCCTTGGCGTATGGCACAGATACGCAGTATTTT
V: TRBV7-9
size: NA
J: TRBJ2-3
D: NA

CDR3: CASSVQPGQDSNQPQHF
DNA: TGTGCCAGCAGCGTACAACCGGGACAGGACAGCAATCAGCCCCAGCATTTT
V: TRBV7-8
size: NA
J: TRBJ1-5
D: TRBD1

CDR3: CASSALAGATEAFF
DNA: TGTGCCAGCAGCGCCTTAGCAGGGGCCACTGAAGCTTTCTTT
V: TRBV5-4
size: NA
J: TRBJ1-1
D: NA

CDR3: CATKGAYNEQFF
DNA: TGTGCCACCAAAGGGGCGTACAATGAGCAGTTCTTC
V: TRBV6-1
size: NA
J: TRBJ2-1
D: NA

CDR3: CAVRQGWPYEQYF
DNA: TGTGCCGTACGACAGGGATGGCCCTACGAGCAGTACTTC
V: TRBV6-1
size: NA
J: TRBJ2-7
D: TRBD1

CDR3: CASSLVRGNTGELFF
DNA: TGTGCCAGCAGCTTAGTCCGTGGCAACACCGGGGAGCTGTTTTTT
V: TRBV7-4
size: NA
J: TRBJ2-2
D: NA

CDR3: CASSLALSYEQYF
DNA: TGTGCCAGCAGCTTAGCGCTTAGCTACGAGCAGTACTTC
V: TRBV7-8
size: once
J: TRBJ2-7
D: NA

CDR3: CASSSRIYREGYEQYF
DNA: TGTGCCAGCAGCTCCCGAATTTATCGGGAGGGCTACGAGCAGTACTTC
V: TRBV13
size: once
J: TRBJ2-7
D: TRBD2

CDR3: CASSPPSGGYEQYF
DNA: TGTGCCAGCAGCCCCCCCTCCGGGGGCTACGAGCAGTACTTC
V: TRBV27
size: NA
J: TRBJ2-7
D: NA

CDR3: CASTPEAGHNEQFF
DNA: TGCGCCAGCACTCCGGAGGCAGGGCACAATGAGCAGTTCTTC
V: TRBV10-2
size: NA
J: TRBJ2-1
D: NA

CDR3: CASSFYPRGGQPQHF
DNA: TGTGCCAGCAGTTTCTACCCCCGGGGAGGACAGCCCCAGCATTTT
V: TRBV27
size: NA
J: TRBJ1-5
D: NA

CDR3: CASSVVGGSGGYTF
DNA: TGTGCCAGCAGCGTAGTAGGGGGAAGCGGTGGCTACACCTTC
V: TRBV9
size: NA
J: TRBJ1-2
D: NA

CDR3: CASSILEDRVGGYTF
DNA: TGTGCCAGCTCCATCCTCGAGGACCGGGTCGGCGGCTACACCTTC
V: TRBV28
size: NA
J: TRBJ1-2
D: NA

CDR3: CASRPRDRGPDTQYF
DNA: TGTGCCAGCAGACCCCGGGACAGGGGGCCAGATACGCAGTATTTT
V: TRBV7-9
size: NA
J: TRBJ2-3
D: TRBD1

CDR3: CASSTQALGPYNEQFF
DNA: TGCGCCAGCAGCACCCAGGCCCTCGGCCCTTACAATGAGCAGTTCTTC
V: TRBV4-1
size: NA
J: TRBJ2-1
D: NA

CDR3: CASSEDSGSYNEQFF
DNA: TGTGCCAGCAGCGAAGATAGCGGTAGCTACAATGAGCAGTTCTTC
V: TRBV7-3
size: NA
J: TRBJ2-1
D: NA

CDR3: CASSEQGTQERNTEAFF
DNA: TGTGCCAGCAGTGAACAAGGGACACAGGAGAGAAACACTGAAGCTTTCTTT
V: TRBV6-1
size: NA
J: TRBJ1-1
D: NA

CDR3: CASSVGGNTNYEQYF
DNA: TGTGCCAGCAGCGTAGGGGGTAATACGAACTACGAGCAGTACTTC
V: TRBV9
size: NA
J: TRBJ2-7
D: NA

CDR3: CASSLGTGGYGGELFF
DNA: TGTGCCAGCAGTCTAGGGACAGGGGGCTACGGCGGGGAGCTGTTTTTT
V: TRBV28
size: NA
J: TRBJ2-2
D: TRBD1

CDR3: CAWSVRVTGRYQPQHF
DNA: TGTGCCTGGAGTGTACGAGTAACAGGCCGATATCAGCCCCAGCATTTT
V: TRBV30
size: NA
J: TRBJ1-5
D: NA

CDR3: CASSVATWTSSSLDTQYF
DNA: TGTGCCAGCAGCGTAGCTACGTGGACTAGCTCTAGCCTGGATACGCAGTATTTT
V: TRBV9
size: NA
J: TRBJ2-3
D: TRBD2

CDR3: CASSDRDSYYGYTF
DNA: TGTGCCAGCAGCGACCGGGACAGCTACTATGGCTACACCTTC
V: TRBV9
size: NA
J: TRBJ1-2
D: TRBD1

CDR3: CASSYEGWGDEKLFF
DNA: TGTGCCAGCAGCTATGAAGGGTGGGGCGACGAAAAACTGTTTTTT
V: TRBV28
size: NA
J: TRBJ1-4
D: NA

CDR3: CASSLDRTGDGYTF
DNA: TGTGCCAGCAGCTTAGATCGGACAGGGGATGGCTACACCTTC
V: TRBV11-2
size: NA
J: TRBJ1-2
D: TRBD1

CDR3: CASSTGLNQPQHF
DNA: TGTGCCAGCAGCACGGGCTTAAACCAGCCCCAGCATTTT
V: TRBV7-9
size: few
J: TRBJ1-5
D: NA